A selection of T cell receptor beta chains follows, all from one sample in a study of beta chain features in type 1 diabetes. The assay was immunoSEQ multiplex PCR, and TCRdb's table has in-frame clones only and misses some. In the table there are roughly 730,000 clones, roughly 13% of which are singletons. The sample comprised naive CD4+ T cells from blood. These receptors all come from a man younger than 35 with type 1 diabetes. The CDR3 runs from the conserved cysteine through the conserved F or W. D genes are given only for firm matches. Part of the rows lack a size; the others show once, few, many or a class for expanded clones.

NA	TRBV27	TRBJ2-7	few	14	CASSSRQVFYEQYF	TGTGCCAGCAGTTCGCGGCAGGTTTTCTACGAGCAGTACTTC
TRBD1	TRBV7-8	TRBJ2-7	NA	13	CASSLRTGREQYF	TGTGCCAGCAGCCTTAGGACAGGGCGGGAGCAGTACTTC
TRBD2	TRBV7-2	TRBJ2-7	few	14	CASSLASGGYEQYF	TGTGCCAGCAGCTTAGCTAGCGGGGGTTACGAGCAGTACTTC
NA	TRBV2	TRBJ2-7	few	14	CASSEVVGSYEQYF	TGTGCCAGCAGTGAAGTAGTCGGGTCCTACGAGCAGTACTTC
TRBD1	TRBV29-1	TRBJ1-1	few	17	CSVPIPGTGGLNTEAFF	TGCAGCGTCCCCATCCCCGGGACAGGGGGCCTGAACACTGAAGCTTTCTTT
TRBD1	TRBV30	TRBJ1-1	few	14	CAWKERTGYSEAFF	TGTGCCTGGAAAGAAAGGACAGGGTACTCTGAAGCTTTCTTT
NA	TRBV18	TRBJ2-7	few	14	CASSPPGTDYEQYF	TGTGCCAGCTCACCACCCGGGACCGACTACGAGCAGTACTTC
NA	TRBV6-6	TRBJ2-5	few	15	CASSYPSIGGETQYF	TGTGCCAGCAGTTACCCTTCGATAGGTGGAGAGACCCAGTACTTC
NA	TRBV25-1	TRBJ2-5	NA	13	CASSDPPLKTQYF	TGTGCCAGCAGTGACCCCCCACTGAAGACCCAGTACTTC
TRBD2	TRBV2	TRBJ2-7	NA	16	CASSEGLAGSSYEQYF	TGTGCCAGCAGTGAAGGGCTAGCGGGGAGCTCCTACGAGCAGTACTTC
TRBD2	TRBV4-1	TRBJ2-7	NA	14	CASRPLGRSYEQYF	TGCGCCAGCAGGCCCCTCGGGAGGTCCTACGAGCAGTACTTC
NA	TRBV2	TRBJ1-5	NA	16	CASSEAGNRRVQPQHF	TGTGCCAGCAGTGAAGCTGGCAATAGAAGGGTTCAGCCCCAGCATTTT
NA	TRBV6-1	TRBJ1-4	NA	13	CASRPAANEKLFF	TGTGCCAGCAGGCCAGCAGCTAATGAAAAACTGTTTTTT
TRBD2	TRBV27	TRBJ2-1	few	16	CASSLRGLAPYNEQFF	TGTGCCAGCAGTTTAAGGGGACTAGCTCCCTACAATGAGCAGTTCTTC
NA	TRBV11-2	TRBJ2-7	NA	14	CASSLVPSAYEQYF	TGTGCCAGCAGCTTAGTCCCAAGTGCCTACGAGCAGTACTTC
NA	TRBV14	TRBJ1-3	NA	15	CASSQLYGPGNTIYF	TGTGCCAGCAGCCAGTTGTATGGACCGGGAAACACCATATATTTT
TRBD2	TRBV5-6	TRBJ2-5	few	18	CASSPWTSGRLRQETQYF	TGTGCCAGCAGCCCCTGGACTAGCGGAAGACTACGCCAAGAGACCCAGTACTTC
NA	TRBV6-6	TRBJ2-1	few	13	CASSLDSYNEQFF	TGTGCCAGCAGTCTTGACAGTTACAATGAGCAGTTCTTC
NA	TRBV30	TRBJ2-7	few	16	CAWTRSRTPPDYEQYF	TGTGCCTGGACCCGCTCTAGGACTCCCCCGGACTACGAGCAGTACTTC
NA	TRBV19	TRBJ2-5	NA	14	CASSRGQDQETQYF	TGTGCCAGTAGTAGAGGGCAGGACCAAGAGACCCAGTACTTC
NA	TRBV6-5	TRBJ2-5	few	15	CASSRGTERRETQYF	TGTGCCAGCAGCCGGGGGACCGAGCGGAGAGAGACCCAGTACTTC
TRBD2	TRBV6-5	TRBJ2-5	few	15	CASSRPGLAAETQYF	TGTGCCAGCAGCCGACCGGGACTAGCGGCGGAGACCCAGTACTTC
NA	TRBV29-1	TRBJ1-1	few	15	CSVSNRAMLNTEAFF	TGCAGCGTCTCCAACCGGGCCATGTTGAACACTGAAGCTTTCTTT
TRBD2	TRBV10-3	TRBJ2-3	many	12	CAIGLGTDTQYF	TGTGCCATCGGACTAGGCACAGATACGCAGTATTTT
NA	TRBV4-1	TRBJ1-3	few	16	CASSQARGGSGNTIYF	TGCGCCAGCAGCCAAGCCCGTGGAGGATCTGGAAACACCATATATTTT
NA	TRBV15	TRBJ2-6	NA	16	CATSVGGGSGANVLTF	TGTGCCACCAGCGTTGGGGGCGGCTCTGGGGCCAACGTCCTGACTTTC
NA	TRBV5-4	TRBJ1-6	few	15	CASSFEPGGDSPLHF	TGTGCCAGCAGCTTCGAACCGGGAGGTGATTCACCCCTCCACTTT
NA	TRBV5-1	TRBJ2-3	few	15	CASSLGDQNYDTQYF	TGCGCCAGCAGCTTGGGGGACCAGAACTACGATACGCAGTATTTT
NA	TRBV5-6	TRBJ2-7	few	12	CASSFRSPEQYF	TGTGCCAGCAGCTTTCGTAGCCCCGAGCAGTACTTC
NA	TRBV28	TRBJ2-7	few	15	CALGTRDSDPYEQYF	TGTGCCTTAGGGACCCGGGACTCCGACCCCTACGAGCAGTACTTC
NA	TRBV2	TRBJ2-5	NA	14	CASSAVPVPGTQYF	TGTGCCAGCAGTGCCGTCCCAGTCCCTGGGACCCAGTACTTC
NA	TRBV27	TRBJ2-5	NA	13	CASSLARLQTQYF	TGTGCCAGCAGTTTAGCGCGGCTTCAGACCCAGTACTTC
TRBD1	TRBV2	TRBJ2-1	few	14	CASNIQGGGNEQFF	TGTGCCAGCAACATACAGGGGGGTGGCAATGAGCAGTTCTTC
NA	TRBV21-1	TRBJ1-3	few	16	CASSKLRRSSGNTIYF	TGTGCCAGCAGCAAATTGAGGAGGAGCTCTGGAAACACCATATATTTT
NA	TRBV7-9	TRBJ1-1	few	12	CASSFGNTEAFF	TGTGCCAGCAGCTTTGGGAACACTGAAGCTTTCTTT
NA	TRBV15	TRBJ1-6	few	16	CATSREVGGNNSPLHF	TGTGCCACCAGCAGAGAGGTAGGGGGGAATAATTCACCCCTCCACTTT
TRBD2	TRBV5-1	TRBJ2-5	NA	14	CASSSGGRMETQYF	TGCGCCAGCAGCTCGGGGGGACGTATGGAGACCCAGTACTTC
NA	TRBV5-1	TRBJ2-6	NA	22	CASSLVLVDWRTISSGANVLTF	TGCGCCAGCAGCTTGGTTTTGGTTGATTGGAGGACCATTAGCTCTGGGGCCAACGTCCTGACTTTC
TRBD2	TRBV5-1	TRBJ2-7	NA	14	CASSPAGGTYEQYF	TGCGCCAGCAGCCCGGCGGGGGGTACCTACGAGCAGTACTTC
NA	TRBV7-2	TRBJ2-2	NA	15	CASSLEIRNTGELFF	TGTGCCAGCAGCTTAGAGATCAGGAACACCGGGGAGCTGTTTTTT
NA	TRBV18	TRBJ2-1	NA	13	CASSPPGSSEQFF	TGTGCCAGCTCACCCCCGGGGTCGAGTGAGCAGTTCTTC
NA	TRBV30	TRBJ1-1	NA	12	CAWYPSGTEAFF	TGTGCCTGGTACCCCAGTGGCACTGAAGCTTTCTTT
NA	TRBV7-2	TRBJ2-7	few	11	CASSLVSEQYF	TGTGCCAGCAGCTTAGTCAGCGAGCAGTACTTC
NA	TRBV6-5	TRBJ2-5	once	13	CASSPRGQETQYF	TGTGCCAGCAGTCCCCGTGGGCAAGAGACCCAGTACTTC
NA	TRBV6-5	TRBJ2-7	NA	15	CASSYRSEGGYEQYF	TGTGCCAGCAGTTACAGGTCGGAGGGGGGCTACGAGCAGTACTTC
TRBD2	TRBV5-1	TRBJ2-5	few	14	CASRLAGGQETQYF	TGCGCCAGCCGTTTGGCGGGGGGCCAAGAGACCCAGTACTTC